The T cell receptor beta chain under discussion was sequenced for a study of T cell responses to AZD1222 COVID-19 vaccine. The study, taken as a whole, reports: Females made up more of the donors, who were largely white British, and clonal diversity may have come out too low.

About this clone: What it binds is unknown.

The data were produced by immunoSEQ multiplex PCR, yet TCRdb's version contains in-frame clones alone and is incomplete. Of some 130,000 clones listed, roughly 82% are singletons. Germline V gene lookup returns CDR1 SGHRS and CDR2 YFSETQ. V gave up 0 bases and J gave up 6 bases, with 13 bases separating them. The CDR3 is made up of 14 amino acids. This receptor was obtained from an adult in good health. The chain uses TRBV5-1 and TRBJ2-7; D uncertain. The sequences come from peripheral blood, collected on day 0 of AZD1222 vaccination. CDR3 region: CASSLDSWTVEQYF. The DNA of the CDR3 is TGCGCCAGCAGCTTGGACAGTTGGACGGTCGAGCAGTACTTC.